What follows are 21 T cell receptor beta chains derived from one specimen sequenced in a study of T cell responses to AZD1222 COVID-19 vaccine. Produced via immunoSEQ multiplex PCR; TCRdb's table is partial and in-frame only. The sample carries 85,000 to 130,000 clones, around nine tenths recorded once. This material consisted of peripheral blood, taken 28 days after the second dose of the MenACWY control vaccine. Source of these receptors: an adult who received the MenACWY meningococcal vaccine as a control.

This chain uses TRBV27 with TRBJ2-2, with TRBD1 matching over 8 bases. The V gene end was trimmed by 5 bases and the J gene end by 5 bases; junction bases not matched to a gene: 7. From germline, CDR1 is MNHEY and CDR2 SMNVEV (reference sequence). The CDR3 loop spans 15 amino acids. CDR3 sequence (DNA): TGTGCCAGCAGTCCCCGGACAGGGAGGACCGGGGAGCTGTTTTTT. Its translation is CASSPRTGRTGELFF.

The rearrangement uses TRBV5-1 and TRBJ2-7, with 7 bases fitting TRBD1. V lost 0 bases to trimming and J lost 2 bases; unmatched junction nucleotides: 5. This CDR3 has 15 residues. Germline V gives CDR1 SGHRS, CDR2 YFSETQ. The CDR3 spells CASSLGAQGTYEQYF. DNA of the CDR3: TGCGCCAGCAGCTTGGGCGCACAGGGGACCTACGAGCAGTACTTC.

This rearrangement joins TRBV11-2 to TRBJ2-7; 10 bases fit TRBD1. CDR1 is SGHAT, CDR2 FQNNGV, per germline. V dropped 3 bases and J dropped 2; count of bases not matched to a gene: 7. The CDR3 contains 16 residues. The CDR3 coding sequence is TGTGCCAGCAGCTTGGGGGGACAGGGGACCACCTACGAGCAGTACTTC. This sequence encodes CASSLGGQGTTYEQYF. The whole variable domain, remainder taken from reference TRBV11-2 and TRBJ2-7, is EAGVAQSPRYKIIEKRQSVAFWCNPISGHATLYWYQQILGQGPKLLIQFQNNGVVDDSQLPKDRFSAERLKGVDSTLKIQPAKLEDSAVYLCASSLGGQGTTYEQYFGPGTRLTVT.

This clone came up a few times. V and J are TRBV7-2 and TRBJ2-7; tentatively, D is TRBD2 (6 bases). The CDR3 length is 16 residues. The V end lost 1 base, the J end lost 2 bases, and 15 bases lay between the germline ends. The germline V gene encodes CDR1 SGHTA and CDR2 FQGNSA. CDR3 coding DNA: TGTGCCAGCAGCTTAGTATTCGGGACTGCTCCCTACGAGCAGTACTTC. It yields the protein CASSLVFGTAPYEQYF.

The chain is built from TRBV19 and TRBJ1-2; 10 bases map to TRBD1. J gave up 3 bases and V 6 bases, and 4 bases lay outside the gene matches. Germline CDR1 and CDR2: LNHDA and SQIVND (reference sequence). This CDR3 comprises 14 residues. The DNA for the CDR3 is TGTGCCAGTAGAGAGACAGGGGGCGACTATGGCTACACCTTC. Translating it yields CASRETGGDYGYTF.

This clone appeared a single time. V is TRBV5-6 and J is TRBJ2-7, with TRBD1 as a possible D gene (6 bases). The V gene's germline CDR1 is SGHDT and CDR2 YYEEEE. This CDR3 has 16 amino acids. Trimming took 0 bases from V and 2 from J, leaving 15 bases between them. Written as DNA, the CDR3 is TGTGCCAGCAGCTTGGCTCCTACAGGGAGACCCTACGAGCAGTACTTC. Residues: CASSLAPTGRPYEQYF.

V is TRBV20-1 and J is TRBJ1-6; D perhaps matches TRBD1 (5 bases). V gave up 3 bases and J gave up 13 bases, with 16 bases separating them. CDR3 length: 13 amino acids. Germline values: CDR1 DFQATT, CDR2 SNEGSKA (reference sequence). The CDR3 region has the DNA TGCAGTGCTAGTAGGGACTCCCAGCCGCCCCTCCACTTT. As protein: CSASRDSQPPLHF.

This chain connects TRBV19 to TRBJ1-2; D gene unclear. Germline V lookup: CDR1 LNHDA, CDR2 SQIVND (reference sequence). The CDR3 covers 16 residues. V shed 4 bases and J shed 2 bases, with 17 bases lying between them. CDR3 DNA: TGTGCCAGTAGTACCCCCGGGCCCTCAGCCAACTATGGCTACACCTTC. Its translation: CASSTPGPSANYGYTF.

This sequence joins TRBV6-5 and TRBJ1-5; D ambiguous. CDR3 length equals 15 residues. Germline assignment: CDR1 MNHEY and CDR2 SVGAGI. V was shortened by 5 bases and J by 2 bases, with 13 bases between the two germline ends. CDR3 sequence (DNA): TGTGCCAGCAGTCTCCGGGATCACGGCAATCAGCCCCAGCATTTT. Translating gives CASSLRDHGNQPQHF.

The CDR3 DNA reads TGTGCCAGCAGCCCTACGTTGGTGAGGCAGGGGGCTCTGTTTTTT. This gives the protein CASSPTLVRQGALFF. The chain has TRBV7-2 and TRBJ1-4; 8 positions match TRBD1. The CDR3 is 15 residues long. CDR1 and CDR2 (germline): SGHTA, FQGNSA. After removal of 5 bases from V and 14 bases from J, the junction contained 16 bases not matched to a gene.

V gene TRBV5-4 combines with J gene TRBJ2-1, with 7 bases that match TRBD1. Germline V gives CDR1 SGHNT, CDR2 YYREEE (reference sequence). This CDR3 comprises 16 residues. Trimming at V came to 4 bases and at J to 5 bases, leaving 12 bases not matched to a gene. DNA of the CDR3: TGTGCCAGCAGCCGCCGGACAGGAGATTCCGACAATGAGCAGTTCTTC. Encoded protein: CASSRRTGDSDNEQFF.

The rearrangement links TRBV29-1 to TRBJ2-5; D might be TRBD1 (6 bases). Germline V gene data show CDR1 as SQVTM and CDR2 as ANQGSEA. The length of the CDR3 is 14 residues. V was clipped by 3 bases and J by 5 bases, with 16 bases between them. This CDR3 is CSVDSSQGRETQYF. The DNA of the CDR3 is TGCAGCGTTGATTCGTCACAGGGCAGGGAGACCCAGTACTTC.

This clone was picked up a small number of times. V gene TRBV3-1 (or the pseudogene TRBV3-2) combines with J gene TRBJ1-3, with a possible D match to TRBD1 (5 bases). From germline, CDR1 is LGHDT and CDR2 YNNKEL (reference sequence). The CDR3 is 17 residues long. Trimming took off 1 base at V and 8 bases at J, with 21 bases between the two ends. Here the CDR3 DNA reads TGTGCCAGCAGCCAAGTTTTGGACCAGGGTACTACGGACACCATATATTTT. Its translation: CASSQVLDQGTTDTIYF.

The chain joins TRBV28 to TRBJ2-7; D ambiguous. Germline-derived CDR1 and CDR2 are MDHEN and SYDVKM. V was shortened by 2 bases and J by 5 bases, with 13 bases between the two germline ends. The CDR3 runs to 14 residues. CDR3 region: CASSLESPRNEQYF. The CDR3 DNA sequence: TGTGCCAGCAGTTTAGAGAGTCCTAGGAACGAGCAGTACTTC.

The chain links TRBV6-5 to TRBJ2-5; D might be TRBD2 (6 bases). V shed 5 bases and J shed 3 bases, with 13 bases lying between them. Germline V gene sequence: CDR1 MNHEY, CDR2 SVGAGI. The CDR3 is made up of 14 amino acids. CDR3 nucleotide sequence: TGTGCCAGCAGTACCCGGGGGTTAAAAGAGACCCAGTACTTC. Translation: CASSTRGLKETQYF.

The chain carries TRBV29-1 and TRBJ1-1; a possible D gene is TRBD1 (6 bases). Trimming took 3 bases from V and 0 from J, leaving 8 bases between them. CDR3 length: 13 residues. CDR1 and CDR2 (germline): SQVTM, ANQGSEA. Written as DNA, the CDR3 is TGCAGCGTTGACGGACAGATGAACACTGAAGCTTTCTTT. The encoded protein is CSVDGQMNTEAFF.

This chain links TRBV7-6 with TRBJ2-3; 8 bases agree with TRBD2. The CDR3 runs to 16 residues. With V trimmed by 4 bases and J by 0 bases, 6 bases remained unmatched. Germline V lookup: CDR1 SGHVS, CDR2 FNYEAQ. CDR3 amino acids: CASSSTGGTSTDTQYF. CDR3 nucleotide sequence: TGTGCCAGCAGCTCCACGGGGGGGACTAGCACAGATACGCAGTATTTT.

This chain joins TRBV27 and TRBJ1-5; D gene ambiguous. V was cut by 0 bases and J by 2 bases, with 5 bases left in between. Looked up from germline, CDR1 is MNHEY and CDR2 is SMNVEV (reference sequence). The length of the CDR3 is 14 residues. The DNA of the CDR3 is TGTGCCAGCAGTTTATCGCAGGGCAATCAGCCCCAGCATTTT. It yields the protein CASSLSQGNQPQHF.

V and J are TRBV28 and TRBJ2-5; the match to TRBD1 covers 9 bases. The germline CDR1 and CDR2 sequences are MDHEN and SYDVKM. The CDR3 contains 16 residues. V gave up 3 bases and J gave up 2 bases; unmatched junction bases: 7. The CDR3: CASSFSEGQGQETQYF. The CDR3, as DNA: TGTGCCAGCAGTTTTTCAGAGGGACAGGGACAAGAGACCCAGTACTTC.

The V gene is TRBV4-3, the J gene TRBJ1-6; maybe TRBD1 (6 bases). Trimming left V 1 base short and J 9 bases short, with 10 bases between. The germline V gene encodes CDR1 LGHNA and CDR2 YSLEER. CDR3 length equals 14 residues. The CDR3 bases are TGCGCCAGCAGCCAAGTCCCGACAGGTTCACCCCTCCACTTT. Its translation is CASSQVPTGSPLHF.

The J gene is TRBJ2-2, the V gene TRBV11-2; D is uncertain. V was pared by 0 bases and J by 3 bases, with 5 bases between. CDR3 length equals 14 residues. Germline CDR1 SGHAT, CDR2 FQNNGV. The DNA of the CDR3 is TGTGCCAGCAGCTTAGATAGGCACACCGGGGAGCTGTTTTTT. It is translated as CASSLDRHTGELFF.